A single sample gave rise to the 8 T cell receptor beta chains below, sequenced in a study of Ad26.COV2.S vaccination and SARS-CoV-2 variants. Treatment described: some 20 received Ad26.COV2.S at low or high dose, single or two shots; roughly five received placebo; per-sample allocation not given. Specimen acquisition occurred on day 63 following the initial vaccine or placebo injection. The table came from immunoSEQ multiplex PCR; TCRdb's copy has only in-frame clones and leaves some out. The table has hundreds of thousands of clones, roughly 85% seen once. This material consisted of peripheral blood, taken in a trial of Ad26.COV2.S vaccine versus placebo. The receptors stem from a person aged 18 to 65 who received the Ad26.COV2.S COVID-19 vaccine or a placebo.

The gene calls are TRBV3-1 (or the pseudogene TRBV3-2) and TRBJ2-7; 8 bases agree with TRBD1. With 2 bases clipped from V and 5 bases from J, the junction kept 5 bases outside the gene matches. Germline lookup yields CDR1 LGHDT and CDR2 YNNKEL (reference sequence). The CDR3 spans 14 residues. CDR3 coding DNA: TGTGCCAGCAGCCAACAGGGGGCTTCGGACGAGCAGTACTTC. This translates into CASSQQGASDEQYF.

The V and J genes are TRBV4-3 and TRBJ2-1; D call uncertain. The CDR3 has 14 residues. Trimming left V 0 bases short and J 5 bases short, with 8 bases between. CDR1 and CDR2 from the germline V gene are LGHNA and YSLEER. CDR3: CASSQEWANNEQFF. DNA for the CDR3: TGCGCCAGCAGCCAAGAATGGGCGAACAATGAGCAGTTCTTC.

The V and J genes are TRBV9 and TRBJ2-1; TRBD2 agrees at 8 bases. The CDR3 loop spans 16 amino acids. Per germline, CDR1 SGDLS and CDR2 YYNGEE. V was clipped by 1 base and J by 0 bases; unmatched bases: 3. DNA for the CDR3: TGTGCCAGCAGCGTACTGCGGGGGGTCTCCTACAATGAGCAGTTCTTC. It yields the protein CASSVLRGVSYNEQFF.

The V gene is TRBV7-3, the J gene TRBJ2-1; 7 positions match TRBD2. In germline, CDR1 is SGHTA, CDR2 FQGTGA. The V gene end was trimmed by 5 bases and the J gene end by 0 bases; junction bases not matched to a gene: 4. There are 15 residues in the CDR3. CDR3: CASSLGLVSYNEQFF. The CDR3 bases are TGTGCCAGCAGCCTCGGACTAGTCTCCTACAATGAGCAGTTCTTC.

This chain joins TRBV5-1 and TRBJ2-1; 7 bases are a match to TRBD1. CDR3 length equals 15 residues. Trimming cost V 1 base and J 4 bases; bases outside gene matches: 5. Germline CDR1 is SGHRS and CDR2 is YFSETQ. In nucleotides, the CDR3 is TGCGCCAGCAGCTTGAGGGGACAGATTTACAATGAGCAGTTCTTC. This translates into CASSLRGQIYNEQFF.

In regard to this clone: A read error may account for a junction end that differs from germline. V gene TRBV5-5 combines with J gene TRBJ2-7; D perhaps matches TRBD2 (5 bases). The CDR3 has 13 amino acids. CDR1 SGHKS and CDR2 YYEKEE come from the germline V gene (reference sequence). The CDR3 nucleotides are TGTGCCAGCACCTTGGGGAGCTCCTACGAGCAGTACTTC. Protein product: CASTLGSSYEQYF.

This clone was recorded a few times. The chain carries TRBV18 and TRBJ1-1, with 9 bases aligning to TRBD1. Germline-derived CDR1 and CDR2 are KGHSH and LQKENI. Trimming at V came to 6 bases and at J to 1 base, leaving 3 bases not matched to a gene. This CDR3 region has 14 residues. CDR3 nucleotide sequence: TGTGCCAGCTCCGCGGGACAGGGGAACACTGAAGCTTTCTTT. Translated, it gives CASSAGQGNTEAFF.

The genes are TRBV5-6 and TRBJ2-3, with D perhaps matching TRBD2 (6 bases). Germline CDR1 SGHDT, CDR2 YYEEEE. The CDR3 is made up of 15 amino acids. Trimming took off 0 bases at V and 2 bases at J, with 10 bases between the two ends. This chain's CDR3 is CASSLVAGTTDTQYF. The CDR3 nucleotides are TGTGCCAGCAGCTTGGTGGCGGGAACCACAGATACGCAGTATTTT.